This T cell receptor beta chain was documented in a study of human T cells and chemical hapten exposure. Documented time point: pre-sensitization, week 0. Sample treatment: therapeutic diphenylcyclopropenone sensitization with weekly scalp DPC. V was clipped by 5 bases and J by 2 bases, with 18 bases between them. The V gene's germline CDR1 is SGHDN and CDR2 FVKESK. The CDR3 is 16 residues long. One entry per CDR3 protein results from TCRdb running MiXCR on the RACE reads. The table shows nearly 110,000 distinct CDR3 sequences, with around 12% occurring only once. J is TRBJ2-5 and V is TRBV14, with D maybe TRBD2 (7 bases). This specimen consisted of whole blood, obtained in connection with sensitization to the hapten diphenylcyclopropenone (DPC). This clonotype was obtained from a woman between 50 and 59 years old with alopecia areata. Some clones in this sample may be carry-over from other donors' samples. CDR3 residues: CASSALRGAAQETQYF. As DNA, the CDR3 is TGTGCCAGCAGCGCTCTACGGGGGGCCGCACAAGAGACCCAGTACTTC.